This T cell receptor (beta chain) comes out of a study of CD8+ T cells in alopecia areata. In the study overall: Treated patients took oral tofacitinib at 5 to 10 mg twice daily. Treatment with tofacitinib (6 to 18 months) was followed by 6 months off drug.

About this clone itself: Its antigen is still unknown. This specimen includes other DNA sequences encoding the same CDR3.

Broader study findings: Treatment with tofacitinib significantly lowered scalp clonality and reduced expanded CD8+ clones among the top 100.

CDR1 is SGDLS and CDR2 is YYNGEE in the germline V gene. Trimming cost V 0 bases and J 2 bases; bases outside gene matches: 9. The CDR3 totals 17 residues. Extracted from the samples, RNA was reverse transcribed into cDNA to serve as the sequencing template. Produced via immunoSEQ multiplex PCR; TCRdb's table is partial and in-frame only. This table holds 150,000 to 200,000 clones, about 65% found once. This sample's treatment: oral pan-JAK inhibitor, 5-10 mg twice daily. The origin of this receptor is a human donor with alopecia areata. The rearrangement uses TRBV9 and TRBJ2-3; TRBD2 matches 7 bases. The sample in question was CD4+ T cells sorted from blood, obtained at approximately week 50, from a patient treated with tofacitinib. CDR3 loop: CASSVDPAGLVTDTQYF. CDR3 bases: TGTGCCAGCAGCGTAGATCCAGCGGGGCTAGTCACAGATACGCAGTATTTT.